This TCR beta chain was sequenced for a study of blood T cells in healthy people across ages. As for the study in general: Per every two T cells, about one barcoded beta molecule was captured by template switching.

CDR3 length: 16 amino acids. J was trimmed by 4 bases and V by 5 bases; bases with no gene match: 6. Per germline, CDR1 SGHVS and CDR2 FQNEAQ. Primed by a sample-barcoded 5' primer and a J-beta primer mix, a second PCR proceeded for 7 to 11 cycles. Each CDR3 protein is one row after TCRdb ran MiXCR on the 5' RACE reads. The sample lists around 1,600,000 distinct CDR3 sequences; less than 45% were seen once. This clonotype was seen more than once but under ten times. Each donor's blood draw was around 9.1 milliliters of peripheral blood. The sample was blood. The V gene is TRBV7-8, the J gene TRBJ1-6; 9 bases are shared with TRBD1. The receptor was isolated from a woman between 18 and 29 years old in good health. CDR3 residues: CASSPDRGLYNSPLHF. CDR3 in DNA: TGTGCCAGCAGCCCGGACAGGGGTTTGTATAATTCACCCCTCCACTTT. The full variable domain, completed using reference TRBV7-8 and TRBJ1-6, is GAGVSQSPRYKVAKRGQDVALRCDPISGHVSLFWYQQALGQGPEFLTYFQNEAQLDKSGLPSDRFFAERPEGSVSTLKIQRTQQEDSAVYLCASSPDRGLYNSPLHFGNGTRLTVT.